The 31 T cell receptor beta chains listed next were all sequenced from one sample in a study of identifying expanded T cells in peripheral blood. TCRdb's copy holds only in-frame clones and misses some; the assay was immunoSEQ multiplex PCR. The sample consists of around 100,000 clones, around 89% of them appearing once. The sequenced material came from blood. Every receptor here comes from a person aged 18 to 75 in good health.

The chain employs TRBV7-9 and TRBJ1-1; 7 positions match TRBD1. Germline loops: CDR1 SEHNR, CDR2 FQNEAQ (reference sequence). V lost 5 bases to trimming and J lost 4 bases; unmatched junction nucleotides: 7. The CDR3 contains 14 residues. CDR3 nucleotide sequence: TGTGCCAGCAGCCCGGGACAGCTCCTCACTGAAGCTTTCTTT. It translates to CASSPGQLLTEAFF.

The chain couples TRBV28 to TRBJ2-5; D call uncertain. The V end lost 3 bases, the J end lost 5 bases, and 10 bases lay between the germline ends. The germline V gene has CDR1 MDHEN and CDR2 SYDVKM. The CDR3 has 13 amino acids. Written as DNA, the CDR3 is TGTGCCAGCAGTTTGATCCGGTTGGAGACCCAGTACTTC. It specifies CASSLIRLETQYF.

The rearrangement joins TRBV27 to TRBJ2-7; 7 bases align to TRBD1. The CDR3 is 14 residues long. Germline V lookup: CDR1 MNHEY, CDR2 SMNVEV (reference sequence). V shed 3 bases, J shed 6 bases, and the junction held 8 bases outside the gene matches. CDR3 loop: CASSLAWTGGEQYF. The CDR3, as DNA: TGTGCCAGCAGTTTGGCCTGGACAGGTGGCGAGCAGTACTTC.

V and J are TRBV7-9 and TRBJ2-5, with D tentatively TRBD2 (5 bases). There are 15 residues in the CDR3. The V gene lost 5 bases and the J gene lost 2 bases, with 15 bases spanning the gap. CDR1 SEHNR and CDR2 FQNEAQ come from the germline V gene (reference sequence). The CDR3 is CASSDTGKTQETQYF. The CDR3 DNA reads as TGTGCCAGCAGCGATACCGGGAAGACACAAGAGACCCAGTACTTC.

The genes are TRBV19 and TRBJ2-5, with D possibly called TRBD1 or TRBD2 (5 bases each). The J call may be wrong; the DNA end is better matched by TRBJ2-7. The CDR3 spans 14 residues. In germline, CDR1 is LNHDA, CDR2 SQIVND (reference sequence). This CDR3 is CASSGTHSSYEQYF. As DNA, the CDR3 is TGTGCCAGTAGTGGGACGCACAGCTCCTACGAGCAGTACTTC.

V and J are TRBV10-3 and TRBJ2-3; weak D call: TRBD2 (7 bases). Per the germline V gene, CDR1 is ENHRY and CDR2 is SYGVKD. This CDR3 spans 14 amino acids. Trimming shortened V by 7 bases and J by 2 bases, and 13 bases separated the two germline ends. The CDR3, as DNA: TGTGCCATCACTCGGGGGGCAGACACAGATACGCAGTATTTT. It encodes CAITRGADTDTQYF.

The chain employs TRBV28 and TRBJ1-4; D uncertain. The CDR3 spans 15 residues. Per germline, CDR1 MDHEN and CDR2 SYDVKM. V lost 5 bases and J lost 8, with 18 bases in between. DNA of the CDR3: TGTGCCAGCAGTGAACACGATGAGGGAAGCGAAAAACTGTTTTTT. Translation: CASSEHDEGSEKLFF. Drawing the rest from reference TRBV28 and TRBJ1-4, the complete variable domain is DVKVTQSSRYLVKRTGEKVFLECVQDMDHENMFWYRQDPGLGLRLIYFSYDVKMKEKGDIPEGYSVSREKKERFSLILESASTNQTSMYLCASSEHDEGSEKLFFGSGTQLSVL.

J is TRBJ1-1 and V is TRBV15; no reliable D call. V lost 5 bases and J lost 4, with 8 bases in between. From germline, CDR1 is LNHNV and CDR2 YYDKDF (reference sequence). The CDR3 has 12 residues. CDR3 in DNA: TGTGCCACCAGCGGGAGTTCCACTGAAGCTTTCTTT. Amino acid sequence: CATSGSSTEAFF.

The chain carries TRBV19 and TRBJ2-7; 8 nucleotides line up with TRBD1. V trimming: 4 bases; J trimming: 0 bases; junction bases outside the gene matches: 8. Germline V gene data show CDR1 as LNHDA and CDR2 as SQIVND (reference sequence). The CDR3 extends over 16 amino acids. The CDR3 protein is CASSRGRQGSSYEQYF. Written as DNA, the CDR3 is TGTGCCAGTAGTAGGGGACGACAGGGGTCCTCCTACGAGCAGTACTTC.

The chain recombines TRBV10-2 with TRBJ2-7; TRBD1 matches 9 bases. After removal of 5 bases from V and 7 bases from J, the junction contained 9 bases not matched to a gene. CDR1 and CDR2 from the germline V gene are WSHSY and SAAADI. The CDR3 contains 14 residues. The CDR3 region has the DNA TGCGCCAGCAGTTCGCTGACAGGGGGTGATGAGCAGTACTTC. Translated, it gives CASSSLTGGDEQYF.

The chain is built from TRBV7-2 and TRBJ2-3, with 11 bases aligning to TRBD2. The J segment lost 8 bases and the V segment lost 0 bases, leaving 1 base of the junction unmatched. Germline CDR1 and CDR2: SGHTA and FQGNSA. This CDR3 is 14 amino acids long. In DNA, the CDR3 is TGTGCCAGCAGCTTAGCACTAGCGGGGGTTACGCAGTATTTT. Translation: CASSLALAGVTQYF.

The chain carries TRBV15 and TRBJ1-2; D uncertain. Germline lookup yields CDR1 LNHNV and CDR2 YYDKDF (reference sequence). The CDR3 contains 18 residues. The V end lost 1 base, the J end lost 2 bases, and 20 bases lay between the germline ends. Written as DNA, the CDR3 is TGTGCCACCAGCAGAGGCTCGACACTCGCTCCAGAAAACTATGGCTACACCTTC. Its translation is CATSRGSTLAPENYGYTF.

The chain links TRBV6-5 to TRBJ1-6, with 7 nucleotides matching TRBD1. The CDR3 runs to 16 residues. V gave up 0 bases and J gave up 7 bases; unmatched junction bases: 6. Germline CDR1 reads MNHEY; CDR2 reads SVGAGI. For the CDR3, the DNA is TGTGCCAGCAGTTACTCCGCGACAGGGATAAATTCACCCCTCCACTTT. This gives the protein CASSYSATGINSPLHF.

J is TRBJ2-7 and V is TRBV6-1, with D uncertain. This CDR3 comprises 14 residues. The germline V gene has CDR1 MNHNS and CDR2 SASEGT. The V end lost 0 bases, the J end lost 3 bases, and 9 bases lay between the germline ends. CDR3 amino acids: CASSEARGSYEQYF. The CDR3 DNA follows: TGTGCCAGCAGTGAAGCGCGTGGCAGCTACGAGCAGTACTTC.

The chain combines TRBV6-1 with TRBJ2-7; D remains unclear. The CDR3 runs to 14 residues. Germline V gene sequence: CDR1 MNHNS, CDR2 SASEGT. V shed 6 bases and J shed 2 bases, with 14 bases lying between them. In DNA, the CDR3 is TGTGCCAGCAGCGTGTTTGGCCCCCCCTACGAGCAGTACTTC. Its protein is CASSVFGPPYEQYF.

This chain joins TRBV19 and TRBJ1-6; TRBD1 aligns across 9 bases. V dropped 7 bases and J dropped 2; count of bases not matched to a gene: 6. CDR3 length: 16 amino acids. The germline CDR1 and CDR2 sequences are LNHDA and SQIVND (reference sequence). The CDR3 nucleotides read TGTGCCAGTAACCCGGACAGGGGCGCCTATAATTCACCCCTCCACTTT. Amino acid sequence: CASNPDRGAYNSPLHF.

The chain combines TRBV13 with TRBJ2-3; D ambiguous. The V and J ends lost 6 bases and 3 bases respectively, with 13 bases between them. The CDR3 extends over 14 amino acids. Germline lookup yields CDR1 PRHDT and CDR2 FYEKMQ (reference sequence). The DNA for the CDR3 is TGTGCCAGCAGTCATCGTGGGCTAACAGATACGCAGTATTTT. Residues: CASSHRGLTDTQYF.

The chain employs TRBV18 and TRBJ2-3; D is uncertain. CDR1 and CDR2 from the germline V gene are KGHSH and LQKENI. The CDR3 consists of 13 residues. Trimming took off 6 bases at V and 5 bases at J, with 12 bases between the two ends. Written as DNA, the CDR3 is TGTGCCAGCTCCGCAAGGGCCGGAGATACGCAGTATTTT. Encoded protein: CASSARAGDTQYF.

The rearrangement uses TRBV6-5 and TRBJ2-4; D not resolved. The CDR3 totals 14 residues. The V gene's germline CDR1 is MNHEY and CDR2 SVGAGI. V was pared by 2 bases and J by 2 bases, with 7 bases between. The CDR3 DNA reads TGTGCCAGCAGTTACACACTGCCCAAAAACATTCAGTACTTC. It translates to CASSYTLPKNIQYF.

CDR3 nucleotides: TGTGCCAGCAGCTTCGGGCTGGGGACGAGCTCTGGAAACACCATATATTTT. This sequence encodes CASSFGLGTSSGNTIYF. The rearrangement uses TRBV5-6 and TRBJ1-3, with D possibly being TRBD1 (5 bases). Germline CDR1 reads SGHDT; CDR2 reads YYEEEE. V lost 2 bases, J lost 0 bases, and 15 bases lay in between. The CDR3 runs to 17 residues.

The rearrangement joins TRBV2 to TRBJ1-1; tentative D call: TRBD1 (5 bases). Germline V CDR1 and CDR2: SNHLY, FYNNEI. Trimming left V 1 base short and J 0 bases short, with 21 bases between. There are 19 residues in the CDR3. CDR3 amino acids: CASSEDPPSWGELNTEAFF. Here the CDR3 DNA reads TGTGCCAGCAGTGAAGATCCCCCGTCCTGGGGGGAACTGAACACTGAAGCTTTCTTT. The whole variable domain, remainder taken from reference TRBV2 and TRBJ1-1, is EPEVTQTPSHQVTQMGQEVILRCVPISNHLYFYWYRQILGQKVEFLVSFYNNEISEKSEIFDDQFSVERPDGSNFTLKIRSTKLEDSAMYFCASSEDPPSWGELNTEAFFGQGTRLTVV.

The chain carries TRBV4-3 and TRBJ1-2; a possible D gene is TRBD1 (5 bases). V was clipped by 2 bases and J by 0 bases, with 7 bases between them. From germline, CDR1 is LGHNA and CDR2 YSLEER. The CDR3 has 14 residues. CDR3 amino acids: CASSQRTTNYGYTF. CDR3 sequence (DNA): TGCGCCAGCAGCCAACGGACAACTAACTATGGCTACACCTTC.

The rearrangement links TRBV7-8 to TRBJ1-1; D unresolved. Trimming stripped 1 base from V and 6 bases from J, with 6 bases between. This CDR3 spans 12 amino acids. From germline, CDR1 is SGHVS and CDR2 FQNEAQ. This CDR3 is CASSLGTAEAFF. In DNA, the CDR3 is TGTGCCAGCAGCTTAGGAACAGCTGAAGCTTTCTTT.

This clone was detected ten times or more. The genes are TRBV7-2 and TRBJ1-4, with TRBD1 identical over 9 bases. The germline V gene has CDR1 SGHTA and CDR2 FQGNSA. The CDR3 length is 14 residues. The ends lost 4 bases at V and 8 bases at J; junction bases unmatched: 5. Written as DNA, the CDR3 is TGTGCCAGCAGCTCGGGACAGGGTGGGGAAAAACTGTTTTTT. This encodes CASSSGQGGEKLFF. Full variable domain (remainder filled in from reference TRBV7-2 and TRBJ1-4): GAGVSQSPSNKVTEKGKDVELRCDPISGHTALYWYRQSLGQGLEFLIYFQGNSAPDKSGLPSDRFSAERTGGSVSTLTIQRTQQEDSAVYLCASSSGQGGEKLFFGSGTQLSVL.

V is TRBV4-3 and J is TRBJ2-7; TRBD2 matches 7 bases. Trimming cost V 0 bases and J 6 bases; bases outside gene matches: 5. The germline V gene has CDR1 LGHNA and CDR2 YSLEER. The CDR3 has 14 residues. The CDR3 region has the DNA TGCGCCAGCAGCCAAGAATGGGGAGGGCGCGAGCAGTACTTC. Amino acids: CASSQEWGGREQYF.

This clone came up once. CDR3 sequence: CASSLSGRQRDTQYF. Here the CDR3 DNA reads TGTGCCAGCAGTTTATCGGGCCGGCAACGGGATACGCAGTATTTT. J is TRBJ2-3 and V is TRBV27; the D is unclear. The CDR3 is made up of 15 amino acids. CDR1 MNHEY and CDR2 SMNVEV come from the germline V gene (reference sequence). V was pared by 0 bases and J by 6 bases, with 13 bases between.

V is TRBV5-8 and J is TRBJ1-5; no clear D. V dropped 1 base and J dropped 3 bases, with 23 bases sitting between them. Looked up from germline, CDR1 is SGHTS and CDR2 is YDEGEE. This CDR3 is 19 amino acids long. CDR3 DNA sequence: TGTGCCAGCAGCTTGCTGAACAAAGGGTACGCATATGCCAATCAGCCCCAGCATTTT. Its translation: CASSLLNKGYAYANQPQHF.

In DNA form, the CDR3 reads TGCGCCAGCAGCTTGGTTCCCCCGGCCCATGAGCAGTTCTTC. Its translation: CASSLVPPAHEQFF. The chain joins TRBV5-1 to TRBJ2-1; D gene unclear. Trimming took 0 bases from V and 8 from J, leaving 12 bases between them. The germline gives CDR1 SGHRS, CDR2 YFSETQ. This CDR3 is 14 amino acids long.

The rearrangement joins TRBV2 to TRBJ2-5; D perhaps matches TRBD1 (5 bases). Germline V gene sequence: CDR1 SNHLY, CDR2 FYNNEI. The CDR3 totals 14 residues. Deletions cut 2 bases from V and 4 bases from J, with 11 bases between. CDR3 in amino acids: CASSEQGVRETQYF. As DNA, the CDR3 is TGTGCCAGCAGTGAACAAGGGGTTCGAGAGACCCAGTACTTC.

This clone was observed a few times. This rearrangement joins TRBV21-1 to TRBJ1-4. TRBV21-1 is labeled a pseudogene. The CDR3 is made up of 17 amino acids. This CDR3 is CASSKGGGVGLNEKLFF. As DNA, the CDR3 is TGTGCCAGCAGCAAAGGGGGGGGAGTGGGACTTAATGAAAAACTGTTTTTT.

This clone was found once. The chain joins TRBV19 to TRBJ1-1, with D unresolved. V dropped 0 bases and J dropped 11 bases, with 13 bases sitting between them. Germline V CDR1 and CDR2: LNHDA, SQIVND (reference sequence). The CDR3 totals 13 residues. CDR3 nucleotide sequence: TGTGCCAGTAGTATAGATCCGGGCCTGGGCGCTTTCTTT. It encodes CASSIDPGLGAFF.